A selection of T cell receptor beta chains follows, all from one sample in a study of OX40 agonist ivuxolimab in advanced cancers. This table comes from immunoSEQ multiplex PCR, and its TCRdb copy is limited to in-frame clones, with some not included. The sample consists of about 69,000 clones, roughly nine tenths of them appearing once. The starting material was CD4+ or CD8+ T cells sorted from blood, obtained in a trial of the OX40 agonist ivuxolimab. The receptors shown here come from an adult with an advanced solid tumor such as melanoma, head and neck, liver or kidney cancer. Both conserved end residues are part of each CDR3. D genes are given only for firm matches. Not all rows give a size; the values are once, few, many and, for expanded clones, a class.

clone_size: -
v_call: TRBV5-6
j_call: TRBJ2-4
d_call: -
cdr3_nt: TGTGCCAGCAGCTTGTTACTGGCCCAGAACATTCAGTACTTC
cdr3_aa: CASSLLLAQNIQYF

clone_size: -
v_call: TRBV27
j_call: TRBJ2-6
d_call: -
cdr3_nt: TGTGCCAGCATGTTATCTGGGGCCAACGTCCTGACTTTC
cdr3_aa: CASMLSGANVLTF

clone_size: -
v_call: TRBV7-3
j_call: TRBJ2-2
d_call: -
cdr3_nt: TGTGCCAGCAGCGTAGGACAGATCACCGGGGAGCTGTTTTTT
cdr3_aa: CASSVGQITGELFF

clone_size: once
v_call: TRBV11-3
j_call: TRBJ2-2
d_call: -
cdr3_nt: TGTGCCAGCAGCTTAGGGGGCTCGGAGCTGTTTTTT
cdr3_aa: CASSLGGSELFF

clone_size: -
v_call: TRBV4-3
j_call: TRBJ1-6
d_call: TRBD1
cdr3_nt: TGCGCCAGCAGCCCAGGACAGGGCGTTCCACCCCTCCACTTT
cdr3_aa: CASSPGQGVPPLHF

clone_size: -
v_call: TRBV5-6
j_call: TRBJ2-5
d_call: TRBD2
cdr3_nt: TGTGCCAGCACCAGGGCTAGCGGGAGTTGGGGGGAGACCCAGTACTTC
cdr3_aa: CASTRASGSWGETQYF

clone_size: -
v_call: TRBV4-2
j_call: TRBJ2-6
d_call: -
cdr3_nt: TGTGCCAGCAGCGCAAGGTTACAAAGTCGGGCCAACGTCCTGACTTTC
cdr3_aa: CASSARLQSRANVLTF

clone_size: -
v_call: TRBV28
j_call: TRBJ2-3
d_call: TRBD1
cdr3_nt: TGTGCCAGCAGCCAACAGGGGGCAGATACGCAGTATTTT
cdr3_aa: CASSQQGADTQYF

clone_size: -
v_call: TRBV6-5
j_call: TRBJ2-7
d_call: -
cdr3_nt: TGTGCCACCTTCGGATCCTCCCGGAACGAGCAGTACTTC
cdr3_aa: CATFGSSRNEQYF

clone_size: -
v_call: TRBV11-1
j_call: TRBJ1-5
d_call: -
cdr3_nt: TGTGCCAGCAGCTTATCCTCGGACGGAAATCAGCCCCAGCATTTT
cdr3_aa: CASSLSSDGNQPQHF

clone_size: -
v_call: TRBV7-3
j_call: TRBJ2-1
d_call: -
cdr3_nt: TGTGCCAGCAGCTTCAGCTACGGAAATGAGCAGTTCTTC
cdr3_aa: CASSFSYGNEQFF

clone_size: -
v_call: TRBV4-2
j_call: TRBJ2-7
d_call: TRBD1
cdr3_nt: TGTGCCAGCAGCCAACGGACAGGGGGCCTTGGCGAGCAGTACTTC
cdr3_aa: CASSQRTGGLGEQYF

clone_size: -
v_call: TRBV18
j_call: TRBJ2-3
d_call: TRBD2
cdr3_nt: TGTGCCAGCTCACTCGGGACTAGCGGCACAGATACGCAGTATTTT
cdr3_aa: CASSLGTSGTDTQYF

clone_size: -
v_call: TRBV5-4
j_call: TRBJ2-1
d_call: -
cdr3_nt: TGTGCCAGCAGCTTGGGAGGAAATGAGCAGTTCTTC
cdr3_aa: CASSLGGNEQFF

clone_size: -
v_call: TRBV27
j_call: TRBJ2-3
d_call: -
cdr3_nt: TGTGCCAGCACCCCTGGGGTTTCTTCAGATACGCAGTATTTT
cdr3_aa: CASTPGVSSDTQYF

clone_size: -
v_call: TRBV27
j_call: TRBJ2-2
d_call: TRBD2
cdr3_nt: TGTGCCAGCAGTTTGGGGACTAGCGGGGGTACCGGGGAGCTGTTTTTT
cdr3_aa: CASSLGTSGGTGELFF

clone_size: -
v_call: TRBV4-2
j_call: TRBJ2-1
d_call: TRBD2
cdr3_nt: TGTGCCAGCAGCCAAGATCTACGGACTAGTTACAATGAGCAGTTCTTC
cdr3_aa: CASSQDLRTSYNEQFF

clone_size: -
v_call: TRBV5-1
j_call: TRBJ2-3
d_call: TRBD2
cdr3_nt: TGCGCCAGCAGCTTCACTAGCGGGACTAGCACAGATACGCAGTATTTT
cdr3_aa: CASSFTSGTSTDTQYF

clone_size: -
v_call: TRBV5-5
j_call: TRBJ1-4
d_call: -
cdr3_nt: TGTGCCAGCAGCAAGGTAACAGGAGTCGGTAATGAAAAACTGTTTTTT
cdr3_aa: CASSKVTGVGNEKLFF

clone_size: once
v_call: TRBV6-6
j_call: TRBJ1-2
d_call: TRBD1
cdr3_nt: TGTGCCAGCAGACAGGGGTCGGACTATGGCTACACCTTC
cdr3_aa: CASRQGSDYGYTF

clone_size: -
v_call: TRBV2
j_call: TRBJ2-7
d_call: TRBD1
cdr3_nt: TGTGCCAGCATCTTAGGACAGGATGGGAGCTACGAGCAGTACTTC
cdr3_aa: CASILGQDGSYEQYF

clone_size: -
v_call: TRBV7-3
j_call: TRBJ2-7
d_call: -
cdr3_nt: TGTGCCAGCAGCTTAATATCCGGGTCCTACGAGCAGTACTTC
cdr3_aa: CASSLISGSYEQYF

clone_size: -
v_call: TRBV30
j_call: TRBJ1-5
d_call: -
cdr3_nt: TGTGCCTGGAGTGTCACTCAAACAGGGCCCCAGCATTTT
cdr3_aa: CAWSVTQTGPQHF

clone_size: -
v_call: TRBV4-3
j_call: TRBJ1-2
d_call: TRBD1
cdr3_nt: TGCGCCAGCAGCCACCAGACAGGGAGAGGCTACACCTTC
cdr3_aa: CASSHQTGRGYTF

clone_size: medium-sized
v_call: TRBV30
j_call: TRBJ1-2
d_call: -
cdr3_nt: TGTGCCTGGAGTAAGGCAGGGGCTAACTATGGCTACACCTTC
cdr3_aa: CAWSKAGANYGYTF

clone_size: -
v_call: TRBV7-3
j_call: TRBJ2-1
d_call: TRBD2
cdr3_nt: TGTGCCAGCAGCTTTAGCGGGGCGAGTTACAATGAGCAGTTCTTC
cdr3_aa: CASSFSGASYNEQFF

clone_size: -
v_call: TRBV27
j_call: TRBJ2-7
d_call: TRBD1
cdr3_nt: TGTGCCAAGACAGAAAAGGGGGCAGACTGCGAGCAGTACTTC
cdr3_aa: CAKTEKGADCEQYF

clone_size: once
v_call: TRBV11-2
j_call: TRBJ2-4
d_call: -
cdr3_nt: TGTGCCAGCAGCTTAGATTCCCAAAACATTCAGTACTTC
cdr3_aa: CASSLDSQNIQYF

clone_size: -
v_call: TRBV15
j_call: TRBJ2-3
d_call: TRBD2
cdr3_nt: TGTGCCACCAGCTCGCGGCGGGGGGGGACAGATACGCAGTATTTT
cdr3_aa: CATSSRRGGTDTQYF

clone_size: -
v_call: TRBV5-1
j_call: TRBJ2-3
d_call: -
cdr3_nt: TGCGCCAGCAGCTTGGACACTTCAGATACGCAGTATTTT
cdr3_aa: CASSLDTSDTQYF